A single sample is the source of the 31 T cell receptor beta chains below, sequenced in a study of blood T cell repertoires in COVID-19. The data were produced by immunoSEQ multiplex PCR, yet TCRdb's version contains in-frame clones alone and is incomplete. The sample lists approximately 200,000 clones; roughly 83% were seen once. The material sequenced was peripheral blood. The receptor set was obtained from a woman in her fifties or sixties with acute or convalescent COVID-19.

The chain uses TRBV7-9 and TRBJ1-6; tentatively, D is TRBD1 (6 bases). The germline V and J ends were trimmed by 5 bases and 10 bases, with 12 bases remaining between them. This CDR3 region has 13 residues. Germline V lookup: CDR1 SEHNR, CDR2 FQNEAQ (reference sequence). CDR3 coding DNA: TGTGCCAGCAGCGCAGGGGCGCGATCACCCCTCCACTTT. Amino acids: CASSAGARSPLHF.

The chain carries TRBV18 and TRBJ2-1; TRBD2 might be the D (6 bases). The CDR3 loop spans 14 amino acids. Germline V gene sequence: CDR1 KGHSH, CDR2 LQKENI. Trimming removed 1 base from V and 3 bases from J, with 7 bases in between. CDR3 in DNA: TGTGCCAGCTCACCACTCGGGAGCTACAATGAGCAGTTCTTC. This sequence encodes CASSPLGSYNEQFF.

The rearrangement uses TRBV6-5 and TRBJ2-1; TRBD2 aligns across 9 bases. Trimming removed 7 bases from V and 6 bases from J; junction bases left unmatched: 10. Per the germline V gene, CDR1 is MNHEY and CDR2 is SVGAGI. CDR3 size: 15 residues. Written as DNA, the CDR3 is TGTGCCAGCATCGAGGGCGGGGGGGCCGGCAATGAGCAGTTCTTC. Translation: CASIEGGGAGNEQFF.

This CDR3 reads CASSLQGTGETQYF. CDR3 bases: TGCGCCAGCAGCTTACAGGGGACCGGCGAGACCCAGTACTTC. The chain has TRBV5-1 and TRBJ2-5; 7 bases are shared with TRBD1. The CDR3 extends over 14 amino acids. V lost 2 bases, J lost 5 bases, and 6 bases stayed unmatched. Germline assignment: CDR1 SGHRS and CDR2 YFSETQ.

This clone was found a few times. The V gene is TRBV19, the J gene TRBJ2-7, with D perhaps matching TRBD2 (6 bases). The CDR3 totals 15 residues. Germline V gives CDR1 LNHDA, CDR2 SQIVND (reference sequence). Trimming left V 2 bases short and J 3 bases short, with 14 bases between. CDR3 coding DNA: TGTGCCAGTAGTATAAATGATGGGGGGTACTACGAGCAGTACTTC. Encoded protein: CASSINDGGYYEQYF. The variable domain in full, with the rest retrieved from reference TRBV19 and TRBJ2-7, is DGGITQSPKYLFRKEGQNVTLSCEQNLNHDAMYWYRQDPGQGLRLIYYSQIVNDFQKGDIAEGYSVSREKKESFPLTVTSAQKNPTAFYLCASSINDGGYYEQYFGPGTRLTVT.

The chain is built from TRBV28 and TRBJ2-1; possible D gene TRBD1, 6 bases. V was trimmed by 3 bases and J by 6 bases, leaving 15 bases between them. The germline V gene has CDR1 MDHEN and CDR2 SYDVKM. The CDR3 runs to 15 residues. CDR3 amino acids: CASSFPRGRSNEQFF. In DNA form, the CDR3 reads TGTGCCAGCAGTTTCCCCAGGGGTAGGAGCAATGAGCAGTTCTTC.

This chain connects TRBV3-1 (or the pseudogene TRBV3-2) to TRBJ2-7, with 9 nucleotides matching TRBD1. V lost 4 bases and J lost 4; bases outside the gene matches: 5. The CDR3 spans 14 residues. The germline CDR1 and CDR2 sequences are LGHDT and YNNKEL (reference sequence). The CDR3, as DNA: TGTGCCAGCAGCCCCAGGGACAGGGCGTACGAGCAGTACTTC. It translates to CASSPRDRAYEQYF.

This clone was observed a single time. The V gene is TRBV11-2, the J gene TRBJ1-1; no definite D call. V lost 1 base, J lost 0 bases, and 12 bases lay in between. The CDR3 covers 16 residues. CDR1 is SGHAT and CDR2 is FQNNGV in the germline V gene. The CDR3 bases are TGTGCCAGCAGCTTAGTCGGGGTGGCAATGAACACTGAAGCTTTCTTT. Its protein is CASSLVGVAMNTEAFF.

The chain has TRBV27 and TRBJ2-3; D might be TRBD1 (6 bases). CDR3 length equals 14 residues. CDR1 is MNHEY, CDR2 SMNVEV, per germline (reference sequence). V gave up 7 bases and J gave up 2 bases, with 13 bases separating them. CDR3 sequence reads: CASTLGAHTDTQYF. CDR3 in DNA: TGTGCCAGCACCCTGGGGGCCCACACAGATACGCAGTATTTT.

The V and J genes are TRBV29-1 and TRBJ2-3; 12 positions agree with TRBD2. CDR1 is SQVTM, CDR2 ANQGSEA, per germline. V shed 7 bases and J 2 bases; nucleotides not matched to a gene: 7. The CDR3 is made up of 15 amino acids. CDR3 bases: TGCAGCGGGACTGGACTAGCGGGACTCACAGATACGCAGTATTTT. Its protein product is CSGTGLAGLTDTQYF.

As DNA, the CDR3 is TGTGCCAGCAGTTTATTACAGGGTAGCAATCAGCCCCAGCATTTT. Translating it yields CASSLLQGSNQPQHF. V usage is TRBV28 and J usage is TRBJ1-5, with a possible D match to TRBD1 (6 bases). Trimming took off 1 base at V and 0 bases at J, with 7 bases between the two ends. The CDR3 length is 15 residues. Germline lookup yields CDR1 MDHEN and CDR2 SYDVKM.

The rearrangement uses TRBV3-1 (or the pseudogene TRBV3-2) and TRBJ2-7; tentatively, D is TRBD2 (5 bases). From germline, CDR1 is LGHDT and CDR2 YNNKEL (reference sequence). The CDR3 extends over 15 amino acids. The germline V and J ends were trimmed by 0 bases and 2 bases, with 11 bases remaining between them. The CDR3 region has the DNA TGTGCCAGCAGCCAAGATGTAGCGTCCACCTACGAGCAGTACTTC. It translates to CASSQDVASTYEQYF.

V is TRBV5-1 and J is TRBJ2-2; possibly TRBD2 for D (5 bases). The germline V gene has CDR1 SGHRS and CDR2 YFSETQ. The CDR3 runs to 13 residues. V lost 6 bases and J lost 2, with 8 bases in between. The CDR3 reads CASKRENTGELFF. The CDR3 nucleotides are TGCGCCAGCAAGAGGGAAAACACCGGGGAGCTGTTTTTT.

The chain has TRBV5-1 and TRBJ2-5; possible D gene TRBD1, 6 bases. This CDR3 contains 13 residues. Germline V gene lookup returns CDR1 SGHRS and CDR2 YFSETQ. Trimming removed 5 bases at V and 4 bases at J, with 12 bases between. The CDR3 reads CASSKQGSETQYF. The DNA of the CDR3 is TGCGCCAGCAGTAAGCAGGGGTCAGAGACCCAGTACTTC.

The chain is built from TRBV2 and TRBJ1-1; D possibly corresponds to TRBD1 (5 bases). There are 12 residues in the CDR3. CDR1 SNHLY and CDR2 FYNNEI come from the germline V gene. Trimming stripped 11 bases from V and 7 bases from J, with 17 bases between. The CDR3 protein is CAGTGGGIEAFF. CDR3 bases: TGTGCCGGAACCGGGGGGGGGATTGAAGCTTTCTTT.

The J gene is TRBJ1-6, the V gene TRBV18; the D is unclear. V was shortened by 3 bases and J by 0 bases, with 6 bases between the two germline ends. The CDR3 is made up of 15 amino acids. Per the germline V gene, CDR1 is KGHSH and CDR2 is LQKENI. CDR3 loop: CASSPGDSYNSPLHF. The CDR3 coding sequence is TGTGCCAGCTCACCCGGAGACTCCTATAATTCACCCCTCCACTTT.

V and J are TRBV4-3 and TRBJ1-3; 7 bases map to TRBD1. Germline CDR1 and CDR2: LGHNA and YSLEER. This CDR3 has 22 residues. V lost 0 bases, J lost 0 bases, and 20 bases stayed unmatched. CDR3 residues: CASSQDPPRQGALLDSGNTIYF. The CDR3 DNA follows: TGCGCCAGCAGCCAAGACCCCCCAAGACAGGGAGCACTCTTGGACTCTGGAAACACCATATATTTT.

Written as DNA, the CDR3 is TGTGCCAGCAGTTACCGGGACAGGGAGGAGCAGTACTTC. This sequence encodes CASSYRDREEQYF. V and J are TRBV6-6 and TRBJ2-7; 9 bases are shared with TRBD1. Germline loops: CDR1 MNHNY, CDR2 SVGAGI (reference sequence). The length of the CDR3 is 13 residues. V dropped 2 bases and J dropped 7; count of bases not matched to a gene: 3.

The genes are TRBV3-1 (or the pseudogene TRBV3-2) and TRBJ2-1; 7 nucleotides match TRBD1. From germline, CDR1 is LGHDT and CDR2 YNNKEL (reference sequence). The CDR3 covers 15 residues. The V and J ends lost 9 bases and 0 bases, in that order; junction bases with no gene match: 8. The CDR3: CASGGTAGSYNEQFF. As DNA, the CDR3 is TGTGCCAGTGGTGGGACAGCCGGCTCCTACAATGAGCAGTTCTTC.

CDR3: CASSPQGGQGTEAFF. CDR3 nucleotide sequence: TGTGCCAGCAGCCCACAGGGGGGGCAGGGGACTGAAGCTTTCTTT. V usage is TRBV7-9 and J usage is TRBJ1-1, with 8 bases aligning to TRBD1. Trimming took 5 bases from V and 5 from J; bases not matched to a gene: 10. The CDR3 covers 15 residues. The germline gives CDR1 SEHNR, CDR2 FQNEAQ (reference sequence). Using reference TRBV7-9 and TRBJ1-1 for the parts outside the CDR3, the full variable domain is DTGVSQNPRHKITKRGQNVTFRCDPISEHNRLYWYRQTLGQGPEFLTYFQNEAQLEKSRLLSDRFSAERPKGSFSTLEIQRTEQGDSAMYLCASSPQGGQGTEAFFGQGTRLTVV.

This chain connects TRBV19 to TRBJ1-2, with 9 bases identical to TRBD1. Trimming at V came to 8 bases and at J to 4 bases, leaving 5 bases not matched to a gene. Germline V lookup: CDR1 LNHDA, CDR2 SQIVND (reference sequence). CDR3 length equals 13 residues. The CDR3 nucleotides are TGTGCCAGTCGCTCGACAGGGGGCTATGGCTACACCTTC. This gives the protein CASRSTGGYGYTF.

The chain has TRBV4-3 and TRBJ1-3; 10 nucleotides match TRBD1. The CDR3 covers 16 residues. The germline V gene has CDR1 LGHNA and CDR2 YSLEER. The V segment lost 0 bases and the J segment 5 bases; nucleotides outside the gene matches: 4. CDR3 sequence (DNA): TGCGCCAGCAGCCAAGATGGGACAGGGGACAGAAACACCATATATTTT. Translation: CASSQDGTGDRNTIYF.

This chain's CDR3 is CASSYTQEDSPLHF. CDR3 bases: TGTGCCAGCAGTTACACCCAAGAGGATTCACCCCTCCACTTT. The chain combines TRBV6-2 or TRBV6-3 with TRBJ1-6; D gene unclear. Germline CDR1 is MNHEY and CDR2 is SVGEGT. CDR3 length: 14 residues. Trimming cost V 2 bases and J 8 bases, with 10 bases left between them.

The chain couples TRBV2 to TRBJ2-7, with 8 bases fitting TRBD1. Looked up from germline, CDR1 is SNHLY and CDR2 is FYNNEI. The CDR3 has 14 amino acids. V was pared by 5 bases and J by 1 base, with 4 bases of the junction left unmatched. The CDR3 DNA sequence: TGTGCCAGCAGTCGACAGGGGCTGTCCTACGAGCAGTACTTC. Protein sequence: CASSRQGLSYEQYF.

In its sample, this clone was seen a few times. V and J are TRBV3-1 (or the pseudogene TRBV3-2) and TRBJ1-3, with D uncertain. The germline CDR1 and CDR2 sequences are LGHDT and YNNKEL (reference sequence). Trimming took 4 bases from V and 2 from J, leaving 9 bases between them. The CDR3 consists of 14 residues. The CDR3 is CASSPAEAGNTIYF. CDR3 bases: TGTGCCAGCAGCCCAGCAGAGGCTGGAAACACCATATATTTT.

This clone showed up just a few times. The CDR3 region has the DNA TGCGCCAGCGGGTTCCAGGGGACAACAGATACGCAGTATTTT. Translation: CASGFQGTTDTQYF. The V call is TRBV5-1, the J call TRBJ2-3; D is possibly TRBD1 (6 bases). The CDR3 has 14 residues. Trimming pared 7 bases from V and 3 bases from J, leaving 15 bases between. Germline CDR1 reads SGHRS; CDR2 reads YFSETQ.

In DNA form, the CDR3 reads TGTGCCAGCAGCCTCAACGACAGGGGCTATGGCTACACCTTC. This codes for CASSLNDRGYGYTF. This rearrangement joins TRBV6-5 to TRBJ1-2, with TRBD1 identical over 8 bases. The junction had 7 bases not matched to a gene; V was cut back by 6 bases and J by 4 bases. The germline V gene encodes CDR1 MNHEY and CDR2 SVGAGI. The CDR3 runs 14 residues.

J is TRBJ1-3 and V is TRBV9; the D gene is possibly TRBD1 (6 bases). CDR3 size: 15 residues. The ends were cut back, 0 bases at V and 1 base at J, with 8 bases in the middle. Germline CDR1 SGDLS, CDR2 YYNGEE. The chain's CDR3 is CASSVGGGSGNTIYF. CDR3 bases: TGTGCCAGCAGCGTAGGAGGGGGTTCTGGAAACACCATATATTTT.

The gene calls are TRBV29-1 and TRBJ1-6; 9 bases fit TRBD1. Germline V gene data show CDR1 as SQVTM and CDR2 as ANQGSEA. This CDR3 region has 12 residues. V lost 7 bases and J lost 8; bases outside the gene matches: 3. The CDR3 region has the DNA TGCAGCGCCCGGGACAGGGATTCACCCCTCCACTTT. Amino acids: CSARDRDSPLHF.

This clone appeared once. The rearrangement uses TRBV3-1 (or the pseudogene TRBV3-2) and TRBJ2-2; possible D gene TRBD1, 5 bases. The CDR3 is 16 residues long. In germline, CDR1 is LGHDT, CDR2 YNNKEL (reference sequence). Trimming left V 1 base short and J 0 bases short, with 9 bases between. For the CDR3, the DNA is TGTGCCAGCAGCCAAGTAGTCAGGGCGAACACCGGGGAGCTGTTTTTT. The encoded protein is CASSQVVRANTGELFF.

The rearrangement uses TRBV5-4 and TRBJ2-2, with D maybe TRBD1 (6 bases). CDR1 is SGHNT, CDR2 YYREEE, per germline (reference sequence). Trimming cost V 4 bases and J 2 bases, with 12 bases left between them. CDR3 length equals 15 residues. The CDR3 loop is CASSRLDSNTGELFF. CDR3 coding DNA: TGTGCCAGCAGCCGTCTGGACAGCAACACCGGGGAGCTGTTTTTT. Together with reference TRBV5-4 and TRBJ2-2, the CDR3 gives the full variable domain: ETGVTQSPTHLIKTRGQQVTLRCSSQSGHNTVSWYQQALGQGPQFIFQYYREEENGRGNFPPRFSGLQFPNYSSELNVNALELDDSALYLCASSRLDSNTGELFFGEGSRLTVL.